These 21 T cell receptor beta chains originate from one sample sequenced in a study of shared clonotypes between healthy human individuals. Method: immunoSEQ multiplex PCR; TCRdb's copy keeps in-frame clones and lacks some. The table lists about 960,000 clones, 70% to 85% of them singletons, with roughly 1.5% in the top ten. Source material: memory CD4+ T cells sorted from blood. Subset of the sample: CD45RA-negative fraction. Source of these receptors: a man aged 18-30 years in good health.

CDR3 in amino acids: CAISEGGLGGNTIYF. CDR3 DNA sequence: TGTGCCATCAGTGAAGGAGGGCTCGGTGGAAACACCATATATTTT. The V call is TRBV10-3, the J call TRBJ1-3; no definite D call. Germline values: CDR1 ENHRY, CDR2 SYGVKD. V lost 3 bases to trimming and J lost 3 bases, with 12 bases between them. This CDR3 contains 15 residues.

The chain combines TRBV5-1 with TRBJ2-3; tentative D call: TRBD2 (6 bases). The germline gives CDR1 SGHRS, CDR2 YFSETQ. This CDR3 is built from 17 residues. V dropped 1 base and J dropped 2 bases, with 17 bases sitting between them. CDR3 sequence reads: CASSLLRGSSVTDTQYF. CDR3 sequence (DNA): TGCGCCAGCAGCTTGTTACGGGGCTCTAGCGTCACAGATACGCAGTATTTT.

The rearrangement links TRBV29-1 to TRBJ2-7; possibly TRBD2 for D (5 bases). There are 14 residues in the CDR3. Germline CDR1 is SQVTM and CDR2 is ANQGSEA. The germline V and J ends were trimmed by 0 bases and 5 bases, with 14 bases remaining between them. CDR3 region: CSVEDREGSHEQYF. In DNA, the CDR3 is TGCAGCGTTGAAGATCGAGAGGGAAGCCACGAGCAGTACTTC.

The V and J genes are TRBV7-9 and TRBJ2-5; tentatively, D is TRBD2 (5 bases). Germline V gives CDR1 SEHNR, CDR2 FQNEAQ (reference sequence). The CDR3 has 14 residues. Trimming removed 0 bases from V and 9 bases from J, with 14 bases in between. The CDR3 loop is CASSLARGPVAQYF. Written as DNA, the CDR3 is TGTGCCAGCAGCTTAGCCCGGGGTCCGGTGGCCCAGTACTTC.

The V gene is TRBV6-6, the J gene TRBJ1-4; a weak D match, TRBD1 (5 bases). Trimming cost V 2 bases and J 7 bases, with 11 bases left between them. The CDR3 length is 14 residues. Looked up from germline, CDR1 is MNHNY and CDR2 is SVGAGI (reference sequence). The CDR3 DNA sequence: TGTGCCAGCAGTTACCGTGGTGGGGGTGAAAAACTGTTTTTT. It codes for CASSYRGGGEKLFF.

V gene TRBV5-1 combines with J gene TRBJ1-4, with a possible D match to TRBD1 (6 bases). The germline V gene encodes CDR1 SGHRS and CDR2 YFSETQ. Trimming took off 4 bases at V and 8 bases at J, with 15 bases between the two ends. The CDR3 is made up of 14 amino acids. The CDR3 spells CASSIRLGGEKLFF. As DNA, the CDR3 is TGCGCCAGCAGCATCCGCTTGGGGGGCGAAAAACTGTTTTTT. Full variable domain (outside the CDR3, taken from reference TRBV5-1 and TRBJ1-4): KAGVTQTPRYLIKTRGQQVTLSCSPISGHRSVSWYQQTPGQGLQFLFEYFSETQRNKGNFPGRFSGRQFSNSRSEMNVSTLELGDSALYLCASSIRLGGEKLFFGSGTQLSVL.

The chain is built from TRBV9 and TRBJ1-1; D possibly corresponds to TRBD1 (5 bases). Trimming cost V 4 bases and J 1 base, with 20 bases left between them. The CDR3 sequence is 17 residues long. Looked up from germline, CDR1 is SGDLS and CDR2 is YYNGEE. The CDR3 region has the DNA TGTGCCAGCAGCCCCCACCCGGGGGGATACGGGAACACTGAAGCTTTCTTT. This sequence encodes CASSPHPGGYGNTEAFF.

This chain uses TRBV5-1 with TRBJ1-1; TRBD1 matches at 8 bases. Germline values: CDR1 SGHRS, CDR2 YFSETQ. CDR3 size: 15 residues. V shed 4 bases and J 0 bases; nucleotides not matched to a gene: 5. Here the CDR3 DNA reads TGCGCCAGCAGCGGCGGACAGGGTTTGAACACTGAAGCTTTCTTT. Its translation is CASSGGQGLNTEAFF.

This chain links TRBV18 with TRBJ2-1; 9 positions match TRBD1. CDR1 is KGHSH and CDR2 is LQKENI in the germline V gene. Trimming at V came to 3 bases and at J to 6 bases, leaving 9 bases not matched to a gene. This CDR3 comprises 16 residues. The CDR3 protein is CASSPPGQGGGNEQFF. Written as DNA, the CDR3 is TGTGCCAGCTCACCCCCGGGACAGGGAGGGGGCAATGAGCAGTTCTTC.

Only one count was recorded for this clone. An end of the junction differs from the germline gene, which may be a read error. The V and J genes are TRBV7-7 and TRBJ2-5; D may be TRBD2 (6 bases). Germline-derived CDR1 and CDR2 are SSHAT and FNYEAQ (reference sequence). This CDR3 comprises 16 residues. DNA of the CDR3: TGTGCTAGCGGCGGGGAGGTTCCCCTCCTTCAAGAGACCCAGCACTTC. This translates into CASGGEVPLLQETQHF.

The chain carries TRBV10-3 and TRBJ2-5; 12 bases are a match to TRBD2. The CDR3 consists of 13 residues. Germline values: CDR1 ENHRY, CDR2 SYGVKD. J lost 2 bases, V lost 11 bases, and 3 bases had no gene match. As DNA, the CDR3 is TGTGCCTCTAGCGGGAGGGGACAAGAGACCCAGTACTTC. Amino acid sequence: CASSGRGQETQYF.

The chain links TRBV5-1 to TRBJ1-1; D gene uncertain. This CDR3 spans 13 amino acids. CDR1 SGHRS and CDR2 YFSETQ come from the germline V gene. V lost 2 bases, J lost 4 bases, and 9 bases lay in between. The CDR3 bases are TGCGCCAGCAGCTTTCGGGGTAGCACTGAAGCTTTCTTT. Residues: CASSFRGSTEAFF.

This clone was observed a single time. The V call is TRBV2, the J call TRBJ2-7; D not resolved. The CDR3 runs to 12 residues. Germline V gene lookup returns CDR1 SNHLY and CDR2 FYNNEI. Between the trimmed V and J ends, which lost 4 bases and 6 bases, there was a span of 10 bases. As DNA, the CDR3 is TGTGCCAGCAGTGTCGGTGTCGCCGAGCAGTACTTC. This gives the protein CASSVGVAEQYF.

A remark on this clone: Other DNA sequences of this sample code for an identical CDR3. The V and J genes are TRBV5-4 and TRBJ2-2, with no clear D. This CDR3 comprises 13 residues. V gave up 2 bases and J gave up 5 bases, with 7 bases separating them. In germline, CDR1 is SGHNT, CDR2 YYREEE (reference sequence). The CDR3 loop reads CASSLGETGELFF. CDR3 coding DNA: TGTGCCAGCAGCTTAGGTGAAACCGGGGAGCTGTTTTTT.

This clone has a count of ten or more. The chain has TRBV27 and TRBJ1-5; 10 positions agree with TRBD1. The CDR3 is 14 amino acids. The germline gives CDR1 MNHEY, CDR2 SMNVEV (reference sequence). Trimming at V came to 2 bases and at J to 13 bases, leaving 8 bases not matched to a gene. The CDR3 loop is CASSLRTGGSTQHF. DNA of the CDR3: TGTGCCAGCAGTTTAAGGACAGGGGGGTCGACTCAGCATTTT.

V gene TRBV6-5 combines with J gene TRBJ1-3; tentative D call: TRBD1 (5 bases). Germline V gene sequence: CDR1 MNHEY, CDR2 SVGAGI. This CDR3 is built from 12 residues. Trimming left V 10 bases short and J 4 bases short, with 11 bases between. The CDR3 DNA reads TGTGCCACGGAGGGGAACGGAAACACCATATATTTT. As protein: CATEGNGNTIYF.

The chain recombines TRBV12-5 with TRBJ2-3, with a tentative D call TRBD2 (6 bases). Germline lookup yields CDR1 LGHNT and CDR2 FRNRAP. V was pared by 3 bases and J by 0 bases, with 10 bases between. The CDR3 totals 15 residues. CDR3 residues: CASGFGGTSTDTQYF. The DNA for the CDR3 is TGTGCTAGTGGTTTCGGCGGGACTAGCACAGATACGCAGTATTTT. The variable domain in full, completed from reference TRBV12-5 and TRBJ2-3, reads DARVTQTPRHKVTEMGQEVTMRCQPILGHNTVFWYRQTMMQGLELLAYFRNRAPLDDSGMPKDRFSAEMPDATLATLKIQPSEPRDSAVYFCASGFGGTSTDTQYFGPGTRLTVL.

The chain recombines TRBV18 with TRBJ2-3, with D unclear. The germline gives CDR1 KGHSH, CDR2 LQKENI. The CDR3 contains 14 residues. Trimming pared 0 bases from V and 2 bases from J, leaving 6 bases between. The CDR3 loop is CASSPPILTDTQYF. In nucleotides, the CDR3 is TGTGCCAGCTCACCACCAATTCTCACAGATACGCAGTATTTT.

As to this clone: Just one base apart from a much larger clone, this may be a read error. The chain links TRBV11-2 to TRBJ2-7; tentatively, D is TRBD1 (6 bases). The CDR3 runs to 13 residues. Trimming cost V 3 bases and J 2 bases, with 8 bases left between them. Per germline, CDR1 SGHAT and CDR2 FQNNGV. The CDR3 nucleotides are TGTGCCAGCAGCTTGCAGGGGACCTACGAGCAGTACTTC. Translation: CASSLQGTYEQYF.

The rearrangement uses TRBV5-1 and TRBJ2-7, with D perhaps assigned TRBD1 or TRBD2 (6 bases each). The ends were cut back, 4 bases at V and 0 bases at J, with 14 bases in the middle. The CDR3 sequence is 15 residues long. Per the germline V gene, CDR1 is SGHRS and CDR2 is YFSETQ. The CDR3 reads CASSPAGHFSYEQYF. The CDR3 coding sequence is TGCGCCAGCAGCCCGGCGGGACACTTCTCCTACGAGCAGTACTTC.

In DNA form, the CDR3 reads TGTGCCAGCAGCACCCATAGCGGGGGGTTGTACGAGCAGTACTTC. Amino acid sequence: CASSTHSGGLYEQYF. The chain is built from TRBV7-2 and TRBJ2-7, with 10 nucleotides matching TRBD2. CDR3 length: 15 amino acids. With V trimmed by 5 bases and J by 4 bases, 8 bases remained unmatched. CDR1 SGHTA and CDR2 FQGNSA come from the germline V gene.